This TCR beta chain was retrieved from a study of regulatory T cells in long-lasting Graves disease. Described time point: persistent/refractory GD, antithyroid drugs over 5 years with positive TRAb. Scientists built the TCR library using RNA that was extracted from PBMCs. The germline V gene has CDR1 GTSNPN and CDR2 SVGIG (reference sequence). This CDR3 has 13 residues. Combining iRepertoire HTBI primers with Arm-PCR of CDR3 regions, the authors built TCR beta libraries. TCRdb analysed the multiplex PCR reads with MiXCR anew, one entry per CDR3 protein. The repertoire consists of around 400,000 distinct CDR3 sequences, with 20% to 30% occurring once and the leading ten covering approximately 26%.

The rearrangement joins TRBV30 to TRBJ1-1, with D perhaps TRBD1 (5 bases). The source of this sequence is a female donor with Graves disease. The specimen was peripheral blood mononuclear cells (PBMCs), collected when the disease was refractory, from a patient treated with antithyroid drugs. The CDR3 DNA reads as TGTGCACTGGGGTGGGGCCTGAACACTGAAGCTTTCTTT. Translating gives CALGWGLNTEAFF.